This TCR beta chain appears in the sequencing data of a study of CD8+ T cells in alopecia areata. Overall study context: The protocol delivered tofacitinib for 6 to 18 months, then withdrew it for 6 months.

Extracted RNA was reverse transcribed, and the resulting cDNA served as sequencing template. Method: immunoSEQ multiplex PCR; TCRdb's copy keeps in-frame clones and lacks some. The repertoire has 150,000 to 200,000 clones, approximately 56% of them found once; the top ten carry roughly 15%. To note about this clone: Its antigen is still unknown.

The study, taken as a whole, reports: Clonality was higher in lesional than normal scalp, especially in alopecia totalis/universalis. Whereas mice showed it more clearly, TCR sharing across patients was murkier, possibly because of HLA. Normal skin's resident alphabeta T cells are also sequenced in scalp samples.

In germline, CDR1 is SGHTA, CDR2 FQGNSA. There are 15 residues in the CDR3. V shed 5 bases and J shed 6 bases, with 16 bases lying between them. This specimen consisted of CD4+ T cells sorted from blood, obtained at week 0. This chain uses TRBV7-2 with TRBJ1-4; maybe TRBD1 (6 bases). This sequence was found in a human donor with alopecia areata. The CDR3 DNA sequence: TGTGCCAGCAGCCGCCCCGCGGGGGCTGATGAAAAACTGTTTTTT. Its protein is CASSRPAGADEKLFF. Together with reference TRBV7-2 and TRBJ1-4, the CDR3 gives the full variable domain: GAGVSQSPSNKVTEKGKDVELRCDPISGHTALYWYRQSLGQGLEFLIYFQGNSAPDKSGLPSDRFSAERTGGSVSTLTIQRTQQEDSAVYLCASSRPAGADEKLFFGSGTQLSVL.